This T cell receptor (beta chain) was identified in a study of T cells of healthy individuals. TCRdb independently ran MiXCR on the 5' RACE reads; one entry per CDR3 protein. The profile shows tens of thousands of distinct CDR3 sequences, roughly 15% of them singletons. Looked up from germline, CDR1 is SGHNT and CDR2 is YYREEE (reference sequence). The CDR3 runs 16 residues. The junction had 3 bases not matched to a gene; V was cut back by 0 bases and J by 0 bases. The table lists this clonotype with many counts. The receptor comes from a human donor in good health. The gene calls are TRBV5-4 and TRBJ2-5, with 9 bases lining up with TRBD2. Here the CDR3 reads CASSLGLAAYQETQYF. Written as DNA, the CDR3 is TGTGCCAGCAGCTTGGGACTAGCGGCGTACCAAGAGACCCAGTACTTC.